This T cell receptor beta chain is from a study of blood T cell repertoires in COVID-19 (dated by TCRdb to about 2020). The study in broad terms: Collaborator samples came from the United States, Italy and Spain and covered acute and convalescent phases of COVID-19. The material from the prospective study consisted of cDNA or gDNA derived from T cells, B-cell-depleted T cells, or PBMCs. The dataset comprised deeply sampled blood TCRbeta repertoires from subjects exposed to, actively infected with, or recovered from COVID-19. The repertoires were made available in a free public database intended to serve as a resource for research on the immune response to SARS-CoV-2. Samples came from the ongoing ImmuneRACE study (first 160 participants) plus 1,254 subjects from 6 global collaborators. The sample metadata nearly always contained a de-identified subject ID, COVID-19 status, age in years and sex. Where available, HLA class I and class II types were obtained from metadata supplied by the sample provider rather than from assay-based typing.

This clone was counted once. This receptor's antigen is unknown. The record has no base qualities; no much larger clone is one base away. From cysteine to phenylalanine, the CDR3 is 16 amino acids long. The kept DNA is CDR3 alone, 48 bases in frame from the first base. The junction carries 16 bases between V and J, which are trimmed by 3 bases and 2 bases respectively. The germline V gene specifies MNHNS as CDR1 and SASEGT as CDR2. A second Seattle source provided samples from volunteer blood donors who had recovered from COVID-19. Collaborating institutions collected whole blood in K2EDTA tubes following their own protocols. For TCRbeta analysis, collaborators shipped samples in one of three forms: frozen whole blood, isolated PBMCs, or DNA extracted from either of those sample types. What the work shows at the level of the full study, not this receptor alone: How much clinical and demographic metadata was included differed by source and by participant, and the metadata was provided uncurated.

TCRbeta CDR3 regions were amplified from genomic DNA by means of the immunoSEQ Assay, a bias-controlled multiplex PCR. Per the source publication's procedure: Within the assay, amplification of reference gene primers was used to estimate how many nucleated cells each sample contained. To quantify the absolute abundance of each unique TCRbeta CDR3 rearrangement, sequence reads were collapsed and filtered. For each sample, productive Simpson clonality was calculated as the square root of Simpson's diversity index over productive rearrangements. TCRdb stores this immuneACCESS table with in-frame sequences only. Part of the clones is absent; in the studies checked, under half of the shortfall reflects unresolved V genes, and no reason is known for the rest. D and trimming were read from the DNA, whereas the V and J calls and clone size are those reported in that table. For this sample there are about 100,000 clones; over 70% appear just once. The ten largest clones capture 7.5% to 9.5% of the sample.

The receptor chain draws on TRBV6-1 and TRBJ1-2; TRBD1 is a possible D gene, resting on 6 matching bases. The source material was peripheral blood. This receptor was obtained from a man aged 45 to 65 who had recovered from COVID-19. The CDR3 region reads CASSEGGQSINYGYTF. Read as DNA, the sequence is TGTGCCAGCAGTGAGGGTGGACAGTCCATAAACTATGGCTACACCTTC.